Presented here are 29 T cell receptor beta chains from one specimen sequenced in a study of Ad26.COV2.S vaccination and SARS-CoV-2 variants. Treatment here: roughly 18 received Ad26.COV2.S at low or high dose, single or two shots; roughly 5 received placebo; per-sample allocation not given. The samples date from day 63 after the first vaccine or placebo injection. Here immunoSEQ multiplex PCR was the method, and the copy in TCRdb shows in-frame clones only, minus some. This table has 300,000 to 400,000 clones, approximately 85% appearing once. This sample comprised peripheral blood, obtained in a trial of Ad26.COV2.S vaccine versus placebo. The origin of the receptors is a person between 18 and 65 years old who received the Ad26.COV2.S COVID-19 vaccine or a placebo.

The V gene is TRBV28, the J gene TRBJ2-1, with a weak D call TRBD2 (6 bases). CDR3 length: 18 amino acids. Germline V lookup: CDR1 MDHEN, CDR2 SYDVKM. With 2 bases removed from V and 3 bases from J, the gap between germline ends came to 20 bases. In DNA, the CDR3 is TGTGCCAGCAGTTTAGGGGCTCCGGGAGCCAAATTCTACAATGAGCAGTTCTTC. Its translation is CASSLGAPGAKFYNEQFF.

This clone was found once. This chain links TRBV13 with TRBJ1-3; unclear D gene. CDR1 PRHDT and CDR2 FYEKMQ come from the germline V gene (reference sequence). Between the trimmed V and J ends, which lost 6 bases and 4 bases, there was a span of 13 bases. The CDR3 extends over 14 amino acids. The CDR3 DNA reads TGTGCCAGCAGGTCCCAGGTCCCAGGAAACACCATATATTTT. It yields the protein CASRSQVPGNTIYF.

CDR3 amino acids: CASSTGTGGIGELFF. DNA of the CDR3: TGTGCCAGCAGCACCGGGACAGGGGGAATCGGGGAGCTGTTTTTT. V gene TRBV2 combines with J gene TRBJ2-2; 11 bases line up with TRBD1. The trim removed 6 bases at V and 7 bases at J, leaving 7 bases unmatched. This CDR3 is built from 15 residues. Looked up from germline, CDR1 is SNHLY and CDR2 is FYNNEI.

The chain links TRBV10-3 to TRBJ2-7; a possible D gene is TRBD1 (5 bases). V lost 2 bases and J lost 5, with 16 bases in between. The CDR3 is 15 amino acids. Germline CDR1 and CDR2: ENHRY and SYGVKD. CDR3: CAISERQGLLDEQYF. The DNA of the CDR3 is TGTGCCATCAGTGAGCGGCAGGGCCTGTTGGACGAGCAGTACTTC.

The gene calls are TRBV5-1 and TRBJ1-5; D gene ambiguous. Germline CDR1 SGHRS, CDR2 YFSETQ. The CDR3 has 13 residues. V was trimmed by 4 bases and J by 9 bases, leaving 14 bases between them. The CDR3 DNA reads TGCGCCAGCAGCGAAAACCCACGGCGGCCCCAGCATTTT. Translation: CASSENPRRPQHF.

The chain links TRBV5-1 to TRBJ2-2; 12 bases map to TRBD2. Germline V gives CDR1 SGHRS, CDR2 YFSETQ. The CDR3 is 18 residues long. Germline trimming cut 3 bases from V and 6 bases from J; bases unmatched to any gene: 12. The CDR3 DNA is TGCGCCAGCAGCTCCTACCCCCTAGCGGGGGGGCCATCCGGGGAGCTGTTTTTT. Its translation: CASSSYPLAGGPSGELFF. Full variable domain (missing parts from reference TRBV5-1 and TRBJ2-2): KAGVTQTPRYLIKTRGQQVTLSCSPISGHRSVSWYQQTPGQGLQFLFEYFSETQRNKGNFPGRFSGRQFSNSRSEMNVSTLELGDSALYLCASSSYPLAGGPSGELFFGEGSRLTVL.

CDR3 amino acids: CASSVSGKSDEQFF. In DNA, the CDR3 is TGTGCCAGCAGCGTGAGCGGGAAGTCGGATGAGCAGTTCTTC. The J gene is TRBJ2-1, the V gene TRBV9; TRBD2 matches 7 bases. Germline trimming cut 2 bases from V and 8 bases from J; bases unmatched to any gene: 7. CDR3 size: 14 residues. CDR1 and CDR2 (germline): SGDLS, YYNGEE.

The J gene is TRBJ1-2, the V gene TRBV24-1; D unresolved. Germline CDR1 KGHDR, CDR2 SFDVKD. With 1 base removed from V and 8 bases from J, the gap between germline ends came to 10 bases. The CDR3 consists of 13 residues. In DNA, the CDR3 is TGTGCCACCAGTGATTTAGGAGGGCGCGGCTACACCTTC. Its translation: CATSDLGGRGYTF.

As concerns this clone: Other DNA sequences in this sample translate to the same CDR3. This chain joins TRBV19 and TRBJ2-5; D may match TRBD1 or TRBD2 (5 bases each). Trimming stripped 1 base from V and 4 bases from J, with 13 bases between. Germline V gene data show CDR1 as LNHDA and CDR2 as SQIVND (reference sequence). The CDR3 extends over 15 amino acids. CDR3 region: CASSIGGARGETQYF. For the CDR3, the DNA is TGTGCCAGTAGTATAGGAGGGGCCCGGGGAGAGACCCAGTACTTC.

This clone was counted once. The chain combines TRBV27 with TRBJ2-2, with D perhaps matching TRBD2 (6 bases). The CDR3 totals 15 residues. Germline V gene data show CDR1 as MNHEY and CDR2 as SMNVEV (reference sequence). Trimming cost V 1 base and J 5 bases, with 11 bases left between them. DNA for the CDR3: TGTGCCAGCAGTTTATACGGGAGTGGGACCGGGGAGCTGTTTTTT. The encoded protein is CASSLYGSGTGELFF.

The J gene is TRBJ2-7, the V gene TRBV5-1, with D possibly TRBD1 on 8 matching bases. CDR3 size: 14 residues. CDR1 and CDR2 from the germline V gene are SGHRS and YFSETQ. Deletions cut 3 bases from V and 1 base from J, with 11 bases between. CDR3 protein: CASSSQGGSYEQYF. CDR3 nucleotide sequence: TGCGCCAGCAGCTCACAGGGGGGGTCCTACGAGCAGTACTTC.

The genes are TRBV27 and TRBJ2-7; 7 bases line up with TRBD1. The CDR3 extends over 14 amino acids. The germline V gene encodes CDR1 MNHEY and CDR2 SMNVEV (reference sequence). V dropped 5 bases and J dropped 0; count of bases not matched to a gene: 4. CDR3 residues: CASSPTGNSYEQYF. CDR3 nucleotides: TGTGCCAGCAGTCCGACAGGGAACTCCTACGAGCAGTACTTC.

Note on this clone: A much larger clone sits a single nucleotide away, making a read error possible. This chain joins TRBV12-3 or TRBV12-4 and TRBJ1-1; D ambiguous. V gave up 5 bases and J gave up 1 base, with 2 bases separating them. CDR3 length: 11 amino acids. CDR3 in DNA: TGTGCCAGCAGTAGGAACACTGAAGCTTTCTTT. Its translation is CASSRNTEAFF.

The chain employs TRBV4-3 and TRBJ1-1; D remains ambiguous. Looked up from germline, CDR1 is LGHNA and CDR2 is YSLEER. This CDR3 region has 15 residues. V was clipped by 1 base and J by 5 bases, with 14 bases between them. In nucleotides, the CDR3 is TGCGCCAGCAGCCAAGTTTGGGGTAGTGGGACTGAAGCTTTCTTT. This encodes CASSQVWGSGTEAFF.

V usage is TRBV19 and J usage is TRBJ2-5, with 7 bases lining up with TRBD2. The V gene end was trimmed by 6 bases and the J gene end by 2 bases; junction bases not matched to a gene: 6. In germline, CDR1 is LNHDA, CDR2 SQIVND (reference sequence). The CDR3 loop spans 14 amino acids. The chain's CDR3 is CASSTLAVQETQYF. CDR3 in DNA: TGTGCCAGTAGCACGCTAGCGGTTCAAGAGACCCAGTACTTC.

CDR3 DNA: TGTGCCAGCGGACACTACTCCTACAATGAGCAGTTCTTC. It yields the protein CASGHYSYNEQFF. The chain has TRBV19 and TRBJ2-1; possible D gene TRBD1, 5 bases. The CDR3 loop spans 13 amino acids. Germline V gene sequence: CDR1 LNHDA, CDR2 SQIVND (reference sequence). Deletions cut 9 bases from V and 0 bases from J, with 9 bases between.

The rearrangement links TRBV18 to TRBJ1-1; 7 nucleotides line up with TRBD1. V lost 4 bases to trimming and J lost 6 bases; unmatched junction nucleotides: 8. The CDR3 is 14 residues long. Per germline, CDR1 KGHSH and CDR2 LQKENI. CDR3 in DNA: TGTGCCAGCTCACAACAGGGGCAGGGGTCTGAAGCTTTCTTT. As protein: CASSQQGQGSEAFF.

This chain links TRBV6-5 with TRBJ1-2; TRBD1 agrees at 7 bases. Losses at the gene ends were 0 bases for V and 6 bases for J; bases not matched to a gene: 7. CDR3 length equals 15 residues. CDR1 and CDR2 (germline): MNHEY, SVGAGI. The CDR3 loop is CASSYSRGQGNGYTF. DNA for the CDR3: TGTGCCAGCAGTTACTCTAGGGGGCAGGGAAATGGCTACACCTTC.

The CDR3: CASTLLGRSRGNEQFF. The CDR3 DNA reads as TGTGCCAGCACCCTGTTAGGACGGAGTCGCGGGAATGAGCAGTTCTTC. This rearrangement joins TRBV27 to TRBJ2-1, with D maybe TRBD2 (5 bases). The V end lost 7 bases, the J end lost 7 bases, and 23 bases lay between the germline ends. This CDR3 comprises 16 residues. Germline-derived CDR1 and CDR2 are MNHEY and SMNVEV (reference sequence).

The rearrangement joins TRBV25-1 to TRBJ2-1, with 9 bases matching TRBD2. CDR1 is MGHDK, CDR2 SYGVNS, per germline. V trimming: 6 bases; J trimming: 4 bases; junction bases outside the gene matches: 1. The CDR3 has 13 amino acids. The CDR3 DNA sequence: TGTGCCAGCAGGAGCGGGGGGTACAATGAGCAGTTCTTC. Translating gives CASRSGGYNEQFF.

This chain connects TRBV20-1 to TRBJ2-3, with TRBD1 matching 12 bases. CDR1 DFQATT and CDR2 SNEGSKA come from the germline V gene (reference sequence). CDR3 size: 15 residues. With 3 bases clipped from V and 2 bases from J, the junction kept 3 bases outside the gene matches. The CDR3 DNA follows: TGCAGTGCTAGTTGGGGACAGGGGGCCACAGATACGCAGTATTTT. Its translation: CSASWGQGATDTQYF.

The chain has TRBV6-5 and TRBJ1-2; 7 bases are shared with TRBD1. The length of the CDR3 is 14 residues. Germline V gene lookup returns CDR1 MNHEY and CDR2 SVGAGI. After removal of 2 bases from V and 7 bases from J, the junction contained 7 bases not matched to a gene. The CDR3 sequence is CASSYSEGASGYTF. CDR3 DNA sequence: TGTGCCAGCAGTTACAGTGAGGGGGCGAGTGGCTACACCTTC.

The chain couples TRBV4-3 to TRBJ2-1; D perhaps matches TRBD1 (5 bases). Trimming shortened V by 1 base and J by 2 bases, and 9 bases separated the two germline ends. Germline V gene sequence: CDR1 LGHNA, CDR2 YSLEER. The CDR3 has 15 residues. The CDR3 DNA sequence: TGCGCCAGCAGCCAAGCCAGGGTGGCCTACAATGAGCAGTTCTTC. Protein: CASSQARVAYNEQFF.

The CDR3 nucleotides are TGTGCCAGCAGTGACCGGGGCGAAAATGAAAAACTGTTTTTT. Protein product: CASSDRGENEKLFF. This chain links TRBV2 with TRBJ1-4, with D perhaps TRBD1 (5 bases). This CDR3 contains 14 residues. Germline V gene sequence: CDR1 SNHLY, CDR2 FYNNEI. V was clipped by 3 bases and J by 5 bases, with 10 bases between them.

This chain links TRBV9 with TRBJ2-6; TRBD1 aligns across 7 bases. This CDR3 is 16 amino acids long. Trimming removed 4 bases from V and 0 bases from J; junction bases left unmatched: 4. CDR1 and CDR2 (germline): SGDLS, YYNGEE. CDR3 region: CASSQDRTSGANVLTF. CDR3 in DNA: TGTGCCAGCAGCCAGGACAGGACCTCTGGGGCCAACGTCCTGACTTTC.

Ten or more counts support this clone. The chain employs TRBV15 and TRBJ2-7; TRBD2 is a possible D gene (5 bases). The CDR3 spans 15 residues. V dropped 2 bases and J dropped 3 bases, with 14 bases sitting between them. Germline loops: CDR1 LNHNV, CDR2 YYDKDF (reference sequence). CDR3 coding DNA: TGTGCCACCAGCAGAAATCTTGGACTCCACTACGAGCAGTACTTC. This codes for CATSRNLGLHYEQYF.

This clone was seen more than once but under ten times. The chain combines TRBV4-3 with TRBJ1-2, with D possibly TRBD1 on 6 matching bases. The germline gives CDR1 LGHNA, CDR2 YSLEER. V lost 3 bases, J lost 4 bases, and 12 bases lay in between. The CDR3 has 14 residues. The DNA for the CDR3 is TGCGCCAGCAGCCAGGAACAGGGACCCTATGGCTACACCTTC. It codes for CASSQEQGPYGYTF.

The chain combines TRBV2 with TRBJ1-2; 8 bases are shared with TRBD1. The CDR3 runs to 16 residues. Germline values: CDR1 SNHLY, CDR2 FYNNEI. V was clipped by 2 bases and J by 6 bases; unmatched bases: 11. Here the CDR3 DNA reads TGTGCCAGCAGTGAAACTCCGGGACAGGCCGGGGATGGCTACACCTTC. Amino acids: CASSETPGQAGDGYTF.

This rearrangement joins TRBV19 to TRBJ2-5, with no clear D. The germline V and J ends were trimmed by 7 bases and 5 bases, with 8 bases remaining between them. This CDR3 has 11 amino acids. Germline CDR1 reads LNHDA; CDR2 reads SQIVND (reference sequence). The CDR3 DNA is TGTGCCAGTATAAATGGGGAGACCCAGTACTTC. It yields the protein CASINGETQYF. The variable domain in full, completed from reference TRBV19 and TRBJ2-5, reads DGGITQSPKYLFRKEGQNVTLSCEQNLNHDAMYWYRQDPGQGLRLIYYSQIVNDFQKGDIAEGYSVSREKKESFPLTVTSAQKNPTAFYLCASINGETQYFGPGTRLLVL.